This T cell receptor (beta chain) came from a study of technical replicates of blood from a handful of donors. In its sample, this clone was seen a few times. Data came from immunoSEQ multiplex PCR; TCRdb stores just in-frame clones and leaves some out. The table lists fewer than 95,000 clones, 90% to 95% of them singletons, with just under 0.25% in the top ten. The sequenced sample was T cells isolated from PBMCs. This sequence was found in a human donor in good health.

The CDR3, as DNA: TGTGCCAGCAGCTTGGGACTAGCGGGAGGGCCGGTCTCCTACGAGCAGTACTTC. As protein: CASSLGLAGGPVSYEQYF. The chain uses TRBV7-9 and TRBJ2-7; TRBD2 agrees at 16 bases. The length of the CDR3 is 18 residues. Trimming took 3 bases from V and 0 from J; bases not matched to a gene: 5. CDR1 and CDR2 from the germline V gene are SEHNR and FQNEAQ (reference sequence).